The 25 T cell receptor beta chains in this list originate from one sample, sequenced in a study of blood T cell repertoires in COVID-19. This table comes from immunoSEQ multiplex PCR, and its TCRdb copy is limited to in-frame clones, with some not included. The table shows around 200,000 clones, with approximately 87% occurring only once. The sample consisted of peripheral blood. The receptors were sampled from a young man with active or convalescent COVID-19.

For the CDR3, the DNA is TGCAGCGTTGCGGCGGGGACTCAAGAGACCCAGTACTTC. Protein product: CSVAAGTQETQYF. The gene calls are TRBV29-1 and TRBJ2-5; possible D gene TRBD2, 6 bases. CDR1 and CDR2 (germline): SQVTM, ANQGSEA. CDR3 size: 13 residues. The V end was cut by 4 bases, the J end by 2 bases, with 11 bases between.

The chain recombines TRBV4-2 with TRBJ2-3; 11 bases align to TRBD2. Trimming took 3 bases from V and 0 from J; bases not matched to a gene: 5. From germline, CDR1 is LGHNA and CDR2 YNFKEQ. This CDR3 has 17 amino acids. In DNA, the CDR3 is TGTGCCAGCAGCCAGAGTGGGACTAGCGGAAGCACAGATACGCAGTATTTT. Translated: CASSQSGTSGSTDTQYF.

The V call is TRBV19, the J call TRBJ1-1; 7 bases agree with TRBD1. Germline CDR1 is LNHDA and CDR2 is SQIVND (reference sequence). The CDR3 runs to 12 residues. The J segment lost 10 bases and the V segment lost 6 bases, leaving 8 bases of the junction unmatched. CDR3 sequence reads: CASSPSQGGAFF. The CDR3 bases are TGTGCCAGTAGCCCAAGTCAGGGGGGAGCTTTCTTT.

J is TRBJ2-1 and V is TRBV9, with 7 bases fitting TRBD2. CDR1 and CDR2 (germline): SGDLS, YYNGEE. V dropped 2 bases and J dropped 4; count of bases not matched to a gene: 3. The CDR3 sequence is 14 residues long. CDR3 nucleotides: TGTGCCAGCAGCGTTAGGGGAGGGTACAATGAGCAGTTCTTC. This translates into CASSVRGGYNEQFF.

The V and J genes are TRBV6-6 and TRBJ2-3; tentatively, D is TRBD1 (5 bases). The CDR3 loop spans 17 amino acids. The ends were cut back, 5 bases at V and 6 bases at J, with 24 bases in the middle. Germline-derived CDR1 and CDR2 are MNHNY and SVGAGI (reference sequence). This chain's CDR3 is CASSQPLTPQGRDTQYF. DNA of the CDR3: TGTGCCAGCAGTCAACCGCTGACCCCCCAGGGTAGGGATACGCAGTATTTT.

V gene TRBV5-1 combines with J gene TRBJ2-2; 8 bases are shared with TRBD2. V lost 4 bases, J lost 3 bases, and 5 bases stayed unmatched. The germline V gene encodes CDR1 SGHRS and CDR2 YFSETQ. The CDR3 is made up of 15 amino acids. The CDR3 DNA is TGCGCCAGCAGCCCAGGACTAGCTGACACCGGGGAGCTGTTTTTT. Its translation is CASSPGLADTGELFF.

The chain uses TRBV7-2 and TRBJ2-1; 9 nucleotides line up with TRBD2. Germline V gene lookup returns CDR1 SGHTA and CDR2 FQGNSA. J lost 4 bases, V lost 2 bases, and 6 bases had no gene match. The CDR3 totals 16 residues. CDR3 in DNA: TGTGCCAGCAGCTTAATATCTAGCGGGGTTTACAATGAGCAGTTCTTC. Translated, it gives CASSLISSGVYNEQFF.

The chain employs TRBV21-1 and TRBJ1-1; no DNA check was done on the table's D call, TRBD1. TRBV21-1 is designated a pseudogene. The CDR3 is 17 residues long. The CDR3 here is CASISLGTGLLNTEAFF. In nucleotides, the CDR3 is TGTGCCAGCATTAGTCTCGGGACAGGGTTGTTGAACACTGAAGCTTTCTTT.

This clone occurred once. The gene calls are TRBV12-3 or TRBV12-4 and TRBJ2-5; D is unclear. Between the trimmed V and J ends, which lost 6 bases and 1 base, there was a span of 3 bases. The CDR3 runs 11 residues. This CDR3 reads CASSSQETQYF. As DNA, the CDR3 is TGTGCCAGCAGCTCCCAAGAGACCCAGTACTTC.

The chain recombines TRBV2 with TRBJ1-2; 8 nucleotides line up with TRBD1. V lost 4 bases, J lost 0 bases, and 1 base stayed unmatched. Germline assignment: CDR1 SNHLY and CDR2 FYNNEI. The CDR3 runs to 14 residues. The CDR3 spells CASSADRANYGYTF. The DNA for the CDR3 is TGTGCCAGCAGTGCGGACAGGGCTAACTATGGCTACACCTTC.

The chain combines TRBV6-6 with TRBJ2-7, with TRBD1 matching over 7 bases. Germline assignment: CDR1 MNHNY and CDR2 SVGAGI (reference sequence). This CDR3 contains 15 residues. V shed 2 bases and J 2 bases; nucleotides not matched to a gene: 6. This chain's CDR3 is CASSYATGRPYEQYF. DNA for the CDR3: TGTGCCAGCAGTTACGCGACAGGGAGACCCTACGAGCAGTACTTC.

In DNA form, the CDR3 reads TGTGCCAGCAGCTTGGGGCTAGCGGGCACCGGGGAGCTGTTTTTT. Its protein product is CASSLGLAGTGELFF. J is TRBJ2-2 and V is TRBV13; TRBD2 matches at 8 bases. CDR3 size: 15 residues. Germline V CDR1 and CDR2: PRHDT, FYEKMQ (reference sequence). V was pared by 3 bases and J by 4 bases, with 4 bases of the junction left unmatched. Full variable domain (rest looked up from reference TRBV13 and TRBJ2-2): AAGVIQSPRHLIKEKRETATLKCYPIPRHDTVYWYQQGPGQDPQFLISFYEKMQSDKGSIPDRFSAQQFSDYHSELNMSSLELGDSALYFCASSLGLAGTGELFFGEGSRLTVL.

The chain carries TRBV3-1 (or the pseudogene TRBV3-2) and TRBJ2-7, with D perhaps matching TRBD1 (5 bases). Trimming stripped 1 base from V and 9 bases from J, with 13 bases between. CDR1 is LGHDT, CDR2 YNNKEL, per germline (reference sequence). CDR3 length: 13 residues. CDR3 sequence reads: CASSQGQGLWQYV. CDR3 DNA: TGTGCCAGCAGCCAAGGTCAGGGCCTCTGGCAGTACGTC.

The chain carries TRBV27 and TRBJ2-1; 7 bases align to TRBD1. The germline V gene encodes CDR1 MNHEY and CDR2 SMNVEV (reference sequence). V lost 8 bases and J lost 4; bases outside the gene matches: 11. The CDR3 has 15 residues. The CDR3 sequence is CASAPPGTVYNEQFF. The CDR3 DNA sequence: TGTGCCAGCGCCCCACCCGGGACAGTTTACAATGAGCAGTTCTTC.

There are a few counts of this clone. CDR3 in amino acids: CASLGLSYEQYF. The CDR3, as DNA: TGTGCCAGCCTCGGACTGTCCTACGAGCAGTACTTC. J is TRBJ2-7 and V is TRBV2; D possibly corresponds to TRBD2 (5 bases). This CDR3 region has 12 residues. Per germline, CDR1 SNHLY and CDR2 FYNNEI. Trimming left V 8 bases short and J 1 base short, with 9 bases between.

The chain recombines TRBV7-9 with TRBJ2-1; TRBD2 is a possible D gene (5 bases). V gave up 1 base and J gave up 8 bases, with 15 bases separating them. The CDR3 extends over 15 amino acids. The germline V gene has CDR1 SEHNR and CDR2 FQNEAQ (reference sequence). The CDR3 is CASSLEETKIYEQFF. The DNA for the CDR3 is TGTGCCAGCAGCTTAGAGGAGACTAAAATTTATGAGCAGTTCTTC. The whole variable domain, remainder taken from reference TRBV7-9 and TRBJ2-1, is DTGVSQNPRHKITKRGQNVTFRCDPISEHNRLYWYRQTLGQGPEFLTYFQNEAQLEKSRLLSDRFSAERPKGSFSTLEIQRTEQGDSAMYLCASSLEETKIYEQFFGPGTRLTVL.

CDR3 loop: CASSRGNLDTQYF. CDR3 in DNA: TGTGCCAGCAGCCGCGGAAACCTAGATACGCAGTATTTT. The genes are TRBV14 and TRBJ2-3, with D uncertain. This CDR3 is built from 13 residues. V was cut by 4 bases and J by 5 bases, with 10 bases left in between. Germline CDR1 and CDR2: SGHDN and FVKESK.

The J gene is TRBJ2-1, the V gene TRBV7-2; TRBD1 agrees at 9 bases. The CDR3 runs to 14 residues. The J segment lost 9 bases and the V segment lost 5 bases, leaving 8 bases of the junction unmatched. Germline V gene data show CDR1 as SGHTA and CDR2 as FQGNSA. CDR3: CASSLGQGIPEQFF. The CDR3 DNA reads as TGTGCCAGCAGCCTCGGACAGGGGATCCCTGAGCAGTTCTTC.

Only a few counts were recorded for this clone. V gene TRBV5-1 combines with J gene TRBJ1-1, with a weak D call TRBD1 (5 bases). Germline V gene data show CDR1 as SGHRS and CDR2 as YFSETQ. The CDR3 contains 15 residues. V was cut by 1 base and J by 7 bases, with 17 bases left in between. This CDR3 is CASSLRVQGMSEAFF. DNA for the CDR3: TGCGCCAGCAGCTTGAGGGTCCAGGGAATGAGTGAAGCTTTCTTT.

The chain carries TRBV14 and TRBJ1-2, with 9 positions matching TRBD1. V lost 4 bases to trimming and J lost 7 bases; unmatched junction nucleotides: 13. CDR1 is SGHDN and CDR2 is FVKESK in the germline V gene. CDR3 length: 16 amino acids. The CDR3 protein is CASSPRTGATAFGYTF. CDR3 coding DNA: TGTGCCAGCAGCCCTAGGACAGGGGCGACCGCTTTTGGCTACACCTTC. The full variable domain, its missing parts supplied by reference TRBV14 and TRBJ1-2, is EAGVTQFPSHSVIEKGQTVTLRCDPISGHDNLYWYRRVMGKEIKFLLHFVKESKQDESGMPNNRFLAERTGGTYSTLKVQPAELEDSGVYFCASSPRTGATAFGYTFGSGTRLTVV.

In its sample, this clone was seen a few times. The chain links TRBV6-6 to TRBJ1-2; D not resolved. The CDR3 is 15 residues long. Trimming left V 2 bases short and J 5 bases short, with 15 bases between. CDR1 and CDR2 (germline): MNHNY, SVGAGI (reference sequence). CDR3: CASSYGSGLEYGYTF. CDR3 coding DNA: TGTGCCAGCAGTTACGGTTCTGGTTTGGAGTATGGCTACACCTTC.

The rearrangement uses TRBV12-3 or TRBV12-4 and TRBJ2-3; no clear D. V lost 3 bases, J lost 2 bases, and 6 bases lay in between. This CDR3 spans 13 amino acids. The CDR3 sequence is CASSFGNTDTQYF. The CDR3 coding sequence is TGTGCCAGCAGTTTTGGCAACACAGATACGCAGTATTTT.

V usage is TRBV9 and J usage is TRBJ2-1, with D uncertain. The germline CDR1 and CDR2 sequences are SGDLS and YYNGEE. The CDR3 runs to 15 residues. Trimming took 4 bases from V and 0 from J, leaving 11 bases between them. CDR3 nucleotides: TGTGCCAGCAGCACCGGTAGCCTCTCCTACAATGAGCAGTTCTTC. Protein: CASSTGSLSYNEQFF.

This clone was seen once. The gene calls are TRBV27 and TRBJ2-3; 8 positions match TRBD2. In germline, CDR1 is MNHEY, CDR2 SMNVEV (reference sequence). Trimming at V came to 5 bases and at J to 2 bases, leaving 27 bases not matched to a gene. The CDR3 length is 22 residues. The CDR3 sequence is CASSPPPQRESTKTSATDTQYF. Here the CDR3 DNA reads TGTGCCAGCAGTCCACCGCCCCAGCGGGAGAGCACTAAAACTTCCGCCACAGATACGCAGTATTTT.

This chain links TRBV7-6 with TRBJ2-7; 10 bases are shared with TRBD1. Germline values: CDR1 SGHVS, CDR2 FNYEAQ. The CDR3 consists of 17 residues. Trimming at V came to 4 bases and at J to 7 bases, leaving 16 bases not matched to a gene. The CDR3 nucleotides read TGTGCCAGCAGCTCCCTACCCCGGGACAGGGGCTTTAGGGAGCAGTACGTC. Encoded protein: CASSSLPRDRGFREQYV.